The rows below give T cell receptor beta chains drawn from one sample of a study of T cell responses to AZD1222 COVID-19 vaccine. Sequenced by immunoSEQ multiplex PCR; TCRdb stores in-frame clones only, minus some. The sample includes more than 150,000 clones, about 90% of them seen just once. The material sequenced was peripheral blood, taken 28 days after the second AZD1222 dose. All receptors derive from an adult who received the AZD1222 COVID-19 vaccine. The CDR3 runs from the conserved cysteine through the conserved F or W. Fields, in order: V gene, D gene, clone size, J gene, CDR3 protein, CDR3 DNA. D genes are given only for firm matches. The size entry is marked missing in some rows and otherwise reads once, few, many or a size class.

V: TRBV19
D: TRBD2
size: NA
J: TRBJ2-1
CDR3: CASRFGGVSYNEQFF
DNA: TGTGCCAGCCGATTCGGGGGGGTCTCCTACAATGAGCAGTTCTTC

V: TRBV3-1/TRBV3-2
D: TRBD2
size: NA
J: TRBJ2-5
CDR3: CASSPGLGDGETQYF
DNA: TGTGCCAGCAGCCCGGGACTAGGGGATGGAGAGACCCAGTACTTC

V: TRBV7-2
D: NA
size: NA
J: TRBJ2-1
CDR3: CASSLKSNSYNEQFF
DNA: TGTGCCAGCAGCCTTAAGTCCAACTCCTACAATGAGCAGTTCTTC

V: TRBV27
D: NA
size: NA
J: TRBJ1-5
CDR3: CASSFRNQPQHF
DNA: TGTGCCAGCAGTTTCCGCAATCAGCCCCAGCATTTT

V: TRBV10-3
D: TRBD1
size: NA
J: TRBJ1-2
CDR3: CAISARGTVLDYTF
DNA: TGTGCCATCAGTGCGAGGGGGACAGTACTCGACTACACCTTC

V: TRBV9
D: TRBD2
size: once
J: TRBJ2-1
CDR3: CASSVRREGYNEQFF
DNA: TGTGCCAGCAGCGTAAGGCGGGAGGGGTACAATGAGCAGTTCTTC

V: TRBV19
D: NA
size: once
J: TRBJ1-5
CDR3: CASSPPGAVVQHF
DNA: TGTGCCAGTAGTCCCCCAGGGGCCGTGGTCCAGCATTTT

V: TRBV4-1
D: TRBD2
size: few
J: TRBJ2-7
CDR3: CASSPGLAGPYEQYF
DNA: TGCGCCAGCAGCCCAGGACTAGCGGGGCCCTACGAGCAGTACTTC

V: TRBV6-4
D: TRBD2
size: NA
J: TRBJ2-1
CDR3: CASSGLAGGNEQFF
DNA: TGTGCCAGCAGTGGACTAGCGGGAGGGAATGAGCAGTTCTTC

V: TRBV30
D: NA
size: NA
J: TRBJ1-2
CDR3: CAWSVVRSNYGYTF
DNA: TGTGCCTGGAGTGTCGTCCGTTCTAACTATGGCTACACCTTC

V: TRBV11-2
D: TRBD1
size: NA
J: TRBJ1-5
CDR3: CASSPGPWDRDQPQHF
DNA: TGTGCCAGCAGCCCCGGCCCCTGGGACAGGGATCAGCCCCAGCATTTT

V: TRBV9
D: NA
size: NA
J: TRBJ1-1
CDR3: CASSSWGRDTEAFF
DNA: TGTGCCAGCAGCTCCTGGGGGAGGGACACTGAAGCTTTCTTT

V: TRBV5-1
D: TRBD2
size: NA
J: TRBJ2-2
CDR3: CASIEVAGTTGELFF
DNA: TGCGCCAGCATTGAGGTAGCGGGGACCACCGGGGAGCTGTTTTTT

V: TRBV5-1
D: NA
size: few
J: TRBJ2-4
CDR3: CASSATWGQVKNIQYF
DNA: TGCGCCAGCAGCGCTACCTGGGGGCAAGTAAAAAACATTCAGTACTTC

V: TRBV28
D: NA
size: NA
J: TRBJ1-4
CDR3: CASTTGGRGGEKLFF
DNA: TGTGCCAGCACCACCGGGGGCCGAGGCGGTGAAAAACTGTTTTTT

V: TRBV7-2
D: TRBD2
size: NA
J: TRBJ2-1
CDR3: CASSPPGREEGEQFF
DNA: TGTGCCAGCAGCCCGCCTGGGCGGGAGGAGGGTGAGCAGTTCTTC

V: TRBV12-3/TRBV12-4
D: NA
size: NA
J: TRBJ2-1
CDR3: CASSLARVEQFF
DNA: TGTGCCAGCAGTTTAGCGAGAGTTGAGCAGTTCTTC

V: TRBV5-1
D: NA
size: NA
J: TRBJ1-6
CDR3: CATRRWGVGNSPLHF
DNA: TGCGCCACGCGACGATGGGGGGTCGGTAATTCACCCCTCCACTTT

V: TRBV30
D: NA
size: NA
J: TRBJ2-1
CDR3: CAWSFGGTTDEQFF
DNA: TGTGCCTGGAGTTTTGGGGGGACGACGGATGAGCAGTTCTTC

V: TRBV10-3
D: NA
size: NA
J: TRBJ1-5
CDR3: CAIKLGQGENQPQHF
DNA: TGTGCCATCAAGCTCGGGCAGGGTGAGAATCAGCCCCAGCATTTT

V: TRBV2
D: TRBD2
size: NA
J: TRBJ2-4
CDR3: CASSEGLAGENIQYF
DNA: TGTGCCAGCAGTGAAGGACTAGCGGGAGAAAACATTCAGTACTTC

V: TRBV19
D: NA
size: NA
J: TRBJ1-5
CDR3: CASSIDVPGQPQHF
DNA: TGTGCCAGTAGTATAGACGTTCCTGGACAGCCCCAGCATTTT

V: TRBV9
D: NA
size: NA
J: TRBJ2-5
CDR3: CASSRAPGVQETQYF
DNA: TGTGCCAGCAGCCGGGCCCCAGGGGTACAAGAGACCCAGTACTTC

V: TRBV7-9
D: NA
size: NA
J: TRBJ1-5
CDR3: CASSLANGGQPQHF
DNA: TGTGCCAGCAGCTTAGCGAACGGTGGTCAGCCCCAGCATTTT

V: TRBV19
D: NA
size: once
J: TRBJ1-5
CDR3: CASAYSNQPQHF
DNA: TGTGCCAGTGCGTATAGCAATCAGCCCCAGCATTTT

V: TRBV18
D: NA
size: NA
J: TRBJ1-4
CDR3: CASSPEGWGSEKLFF
DNA: TGTGCCAGCTCACCGGAGGGTTGGGGCTCCGAAAAACTGTTTTTT

V: TRBV7-9
D: NA
size: once
J: TRBJ1-5
CDR3: CASSLGGQPQHF
DNA: TGTGCCAGCAGCCTCGGGGGGCAGCCCCAGCATTTT

V: TRBV4-2
D: NA
size: NA
J: TRBJ1-2
CDR3: CASTQRTDTLYTF
DNA: TGTGCCAGCACCCAAAGGACAGACACCCTCTACACCTTC

V: TRBV29-1
D: TRBD1
size: NA
J: TRBJ1-1
CDR3: CSVGDSGAFF
DNA: TGCAGCGTTGGGGACAGCGGAGCTTTCTTT

V: TRBV7-2
D: NA
size: once
J: TRBJ2-7
CDR3: CASSLRRTMAEQYF
DNA: TGTGCCAGCAGCTTAAGAAGGACGATGGCCGAGCAGTACTTC

V: TRBV7-9
D: NA
size: NA
J: TRBJ2-7
CDR3: CASRKTESSYEQYF
DNA: TGTGCCAGCCGAAAGACAGAGAGCTCCTACGAGCAGTACTTC

V: TRBV6-5
D: TRBD1
size: NA
J: TRBJ1-2
CDR3: CASSFRDRVGYGYTF
DNA: TGTGCCAGCAGTTTCCGGGACAGGGTGGGCTATGGCTACACCTTC